This TCR beta chain was identified in a study of breast tumors, draining lymph nodes, adjacent tissues. This clonotype was recorded many times. Its antigen is as yet unknown. Broader study findings: Luminal-like breast cancer showed significantly greater tumor-nontumor repertoire similarity than basal-like breast cancer did. Tumor repertoires ranked between lymph nodes and nontumor tissue in diversity, with V and J gene preferences. Most tumor T cells seemingly derive from lymph node, then expand in tumor.

Breast cancer patients provided tissue from their axillary draining lymph nodes. TCRdb called the multiplex PCR reads again in MiXCR, with one record for every CDR3 protein. The data contain 180,000 or so distinct CDR3 sequences, roughly 31% of them singletons. This CDR3 region has 15 residues. V was pared by 4 bases and J by 1 base, with 5 bases of the junction left unmatched. The germline CDR1 and CDR2 sequences are SGHDT and YYEEEE. The TCR sequence derives from a female donor with breast cancer. Some clones in this sample may be carry-over from other donors' samples. The gene calls are TRBV5-6 and TRBJ1-2; the match to TRBD1 covers 9 bases. The specimen was axillary lymph node tissue. DNA of the CDR3: TGTGCCAGCAGCCCTGGACAGGGGTTTAACTATGGCTACACCTTC. It codes for CASSPGQGFNYGYTF.